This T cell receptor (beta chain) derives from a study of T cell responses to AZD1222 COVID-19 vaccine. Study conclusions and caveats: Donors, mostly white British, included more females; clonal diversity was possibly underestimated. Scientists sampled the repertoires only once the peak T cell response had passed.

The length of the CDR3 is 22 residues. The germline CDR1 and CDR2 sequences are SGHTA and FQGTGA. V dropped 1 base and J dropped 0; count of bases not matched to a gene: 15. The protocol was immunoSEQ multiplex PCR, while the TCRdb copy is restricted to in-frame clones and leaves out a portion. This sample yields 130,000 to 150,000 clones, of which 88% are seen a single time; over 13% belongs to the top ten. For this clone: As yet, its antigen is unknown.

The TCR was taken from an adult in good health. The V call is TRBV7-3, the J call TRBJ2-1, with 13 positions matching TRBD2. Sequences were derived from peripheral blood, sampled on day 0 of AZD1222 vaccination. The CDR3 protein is CASSLITAGLAGVLRSYNEQFF. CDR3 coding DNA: TGTGCCAGCAGCTTAATTACGGCAGGACTAGCGGGAGTCCTACGCTCCTACAATGAGCAGTTCTTC.